These 22 T cell receptor beta chains were sequenced from one sample in a study of cytomegalovirus exposure and HLA in healthy donors. The PCR had 60 Vbeta and 13 Jbeta primers. The repertoire was sequenced with immunoSEQ multiplex PCR; TCRdb's copy has only in-frame clones and lacks some. Among roughly 120,000 clones listed, about 80% were seen once. Material for sequencing was PBMCs. These receptors came from a woman aged 40 to 50 in good health and CMV-seropositive.

The rearrangement links TRBV2 to TRBJ2-2; 10 positions agree with TRBD2. The V gene end was trimmed by 6 bases and the J gene end by 3 bases; junction bases not matched to a gene: 7. The CDR3 loop spans 16 amino acids. The germline CDR1 and CDR2 sequences are SNHLY and FYNNEI. This CDR3 reads CASSRSGRPDTGELFF. CDR3 nucleotide sequence: TGTGCCAGCAGCCGTAGCGGGAGGCCCGACACCGGGGAGCTGTTTTTT.

CDR3 in amino acids: CASSFDTKLFF. As DNA, the CDR3 is TGTGCCAGCAGCTTCGACACAAAACTGTTTTTT. The genes are TRBV5-8 and TRBJ1-4; no definite D call. V dropped 2 bases and J dropped 10 bases, with 6 bases sitting between them. In germline, CDR1 is SGHTS, CDR2 YDEGEE. The CDR3 is 11 amino acids.

The rearrangement joins TRBV2 to TRBJ2-1, with 11 bases lining up with TRBD2. Germline loops: CDR1 SNHLY, CDR2 FYNNEI. The CDR3 consists of 17 residues. J gave up 9 bases and V 7 bases, and 17 bases lay outside the gene matches. CDR3 DNA sequence: TGTGCCAGCACCAGGCGGTTTAGCGGGGGGGCCGTTAGTGAGCAGTTCTTC. Protein sequence: CASTRRFSGGAVSEQFF.

This clone has just a few counts. The gene calls are TRBV5-1 and TRBJ2-3, with D maybe TRBD1 (7 bases). This CDR3 has 16 amino acids. V lost 0 bases and J lost 0, with 11 bases in between. The germline CDR1 and CDR2 sequences are SGHRS and YFSETQ. The CDR3 DNA reads as TGCGCCAGCAGCTTGGCCAGGGGGGTTAGCACAGATACGCAGTATTTT. Protein: CASSLARGVSTDTQYF.

This clone was seen just once. The chain has TRBV2 and TRBJ1-1, with 8 bases that match TRBD1. V lost 4 bases and J lost 1; bases outside the gene matches: 2. The germline V gene encodes CDR1 SNHLY and CDR2 FYNNEI. The CDR3 consists of 14 residues. In nucleotides, the CDR3 is TGTGCCAGCAGTGCGGACAGGGCGAACACTGAAGCTTTCTTT. It codes for CASSADRANTEAFF.

The chain carries TRBV7-9 and TRBJ2-7; 10 nucleotides match TRBD1. With V trimmed by 5 bases and J by 6 bases, 10 bases remained unmatched. The CDR3 is 15 residues long. CDR1 is SEHNR, CDR2 FQNEAQ, per germline (reference sequence). CDR3 nucleotides: TGTGCCAGCAGCATACGCCGTGGACAGGGGGGCGAGCAGTACTTC. The encoded protein is CASSIRRGQGGEQYF.

A few counts support this clone. The J gene is TRBJ2-1, the V gene TRBV6-1; no reliable D call. V dropped 10 bases and J dropped 1 base, with 8 bases sitting between them. Germline V gene data show CDR1 as MNHNS and CDR2 as SASEGT. The CDR3 is made up of 12 amino acids. The CDR3 nucleotides are TGTGCCACTACGGAGTCCTACAATGAGCAGTTCTTC. It is translated as CATTESYNEQFF.

The chain carries TRBV18 and TRBJ1-5, with 8 bases aligning to TRBD1. CDR1 KGHSH and CDR2 LQKENI come from the germline V gene. This CDR3 is built from 15 residues. V gave up 0 bases and J gave up 5 bases; unmatched junction bases: 3. CDR3 loop: CASSPPDREDQPQHF. The CDR3 DNA follows: TGTGCCAGCTCACCACCGGACAGGGAGGATCAGCCCCAGCATTTT.

V usage is TRBV6-5 and J usage is TRBJ2-5, with 7 bases matching TRBD2. This CDR3 has 12 residues. CDR1 and CDR2 from the germline V gene are MNHEY and SVGAGI. After removal of 8 bases from V and 10 bases from J, the junction contained 10 bases not matched to a gene. Written as DNA, the CDR3 is TGTGCCAGCGCAACTAGCTCGGGAGGCCAGTACTTC. This translates into CASATSSGGQYF.

The J gene is TRBJ1-5, the V gene TRBV5-8, with 7 bases lining up with TRBD1. The germline gives CDR1 SGHTS, CDR2 YDEGEE. Trimming at V came to 1 base and at J to 3 bases, leaving 16 bases not matched to a gene. The CDR3 length is 19 residues. The CDR3 protein is CASSLLSGRGNVVNQPQHF. CDR3 DNA sequence: TGTGCCAGCAGCTTGTTGTCCGGCAGGGGGAATGTTGTCAATCAGCCCCAGCATTTT.

The rearrangement uses TRBV6-1 and TRBJ1-5; 8 bases agree with TRBD1. Germline V CDR1 and CDR2: MNHNS, SASEGT. CDR3 size: 13 residues. After removal of 8 bases from V and 6 bases from J, the junction contained 6 bases not matched to a gene. CDR3 sequence reads: CASSPGTGQPQHF. DNA of the CDR3: TGTGCCAGCTCTCCCGGGACAGGTCAGCCCCAGCATTTT.

A single count supports this clone. The chain combines TRBV27 with TRBJ1-2, with D perhaps TRBD1 (5 bases). CDR1 is MNHEY and CDR2 is SMNVEV in the germline V gene (reference sequence). The V and J ends lost 0 bases and 8 bases respectively, with 16 bases between them. The CDR3 has 15 amino acids. The CDR3 region is CASSLSTVGGSGYTF. CDR3 nucleotide sequence: TGTGCCAGCAGTTTATCCACAGTGGGGGGTTCGGGCTACACCTTC.

The chain uses TRBV27 and TRBJ2-7, with 9 bases matching TRBD1. Germline assignment: CDR1 MNHEY and CDR2 SMNVEV (reference sequence). This CDR3 region has 14 residues. The ends lost 5 bases at V and 7 bases at J; junction bases unmatched: 9. The CDR3, as DNA: TGTGCCAGCAGTCCGGGACAGGGTTCGAGGGAGCAGTACTTC. Its protein is CASSPGQGSREQYF.

The V and J genes are TRBV9 and TRBJ2-3, with TRBD2 matching 8 bases. Trimming cost V 0 bases and J 3 bases; bases outside gene matches: 9. The CDR3 is made up of 17 amino acids. The germline gives CDR1 SGDLS, CDR2 YYNGEE. The CDR3 protein is CASSVGPSGGRTDTQYF. Here the CDR3 DNA reads TGTGCCAGCAGCGTAGGTCCCAGCGGGGGCAGAACAGATACGCAGTATTTT.

V usage is TRBV11-1 and J usage is TRBJ2-7; the D gene is possibly TRBD1 (5 bases). In germline, CDR1 is SGHAT, CDR2 FQDESV (reference sequence). V was clipped by 1 base and J by 0 bases, with 13 bases between them. CDR3 length: 16 residues. CDR3 sequence: CASSLGQTRSSYEQYF. CDR3 bases: TGTGCCAGCAGCTTAGGACAGACCAGGAGCTCCTACGAGCAGTACTTC.

V usage is TRBV6-6 and J usage is TRBJ1-5, with 7 nucleotides matching TRBD1. The CDR3 spans 14 residues. Germline V CDR1 and CDR2: MNHNY, SVGAGI (reference sequence). Trimming at V came to 6 bases and at J to 7 bases, leaving 9 bases not matched to a gene. The CDR3 loop reads CASRHRGSGQPQHF. CDR3 nucleotide sequence: TGTGCCAGCAGGCACAGGGGTTCAGGACAGCCCCAGCATTTT.

V is TRBV7-2 and J is TRBJ2-7, with D unclear. Trimming removed 5 bases at V and 4 bases at J, with 6 bases between. Germline CDR1 is SGHTA and CDR2 is FQGNSA. The CDR3 contains 11 residues. The chain's CDR3 is CASSPHYEQYF. The CDR3 nucleotides read TGTGCCAGCAGCCCACATTACGAGCAGTACTTC.

J is TRBJ1-5 and V is TRBV18; 9 bases match TRBD1. The CDR3 extends over 17 amino acids. Germline loops: CDR1 KGHSH, CDR2 LQKENI. Unmatched junction bases numbered 5, after V lost 1 base and J lost 1 base. The CDR3 sequence: CASSPRPGTGSNQPQHF. CDR3 in DNA: TGTGCCAGCTCACCACGCCCCGGGACAGGGAGCAATCAGCCCCAGCATTTT.

This clone was observed a handful of times. The rearrangement links TRBV7-3 to TRBJ1-1, with D possibly being TRBD1 (6 bases). Per the germline V gene, CDR1 is SGHTA and CDR2 is FQGTGA. V was pared by 5 bases and J by 1 base, with 14 bases between. This CDR3 has 15 amino acids. CDR3 DNA sequence: TGTGCCAGCAGCCCTCAGGGGACATCGAACACTGAAGCTTTCTTT. It codes for CASSPQGTSNTEAFF.

The gene calls are TRBV15 and TRBJ2-1; the match to TRBD2 covers 7 bases. The ends lost 2 bases at V and 7 bases at J; junction bases unmatched: 11. The V gene's germline CDR1 is LNHNV and CDR2 YYDKDF (reference sequence). The CDR3 runs to 16 residues. The CDR3 sequence: CATSRSHAIGGNEQFF. CDR3 coding DNA: TGTGCCACCAGCAGATCCCACGCAATCGGGGGGAATGAGCAGTTCTTC.

This chain connects TRBV6-5 to TRBJ1-5, with 8 bases fitting TRBD1. J gave up 7 bases and V 5 bases, and 7 bases lay outside the gene matches. Per germline, CDR1 MNHEY and CDR2 SVGAGI. The CDR3 contains 14 residues. The CDR3: CASSTTGEEQPQHF. DNA for the CDR3: TGTGCCAGCAGTACGACAGGGGAGGAACAGCCCCAGCATTTT.

V and J are TRBV19 and TRBJ2-7; D is unresolved. CDR3 length: 12 residues. The germline CDR1 and CDR2 sequences are LNHDA and SQIVND (reference sequence). V was shortened by 1 base and J by 6 bases, with 7 bases between the two germline ends. CDR3 in DNA: TGTGCCAGTAGTATAGCGGGTCGCGAGCAGTACTTC. It translates to CASSIAGREQYF.